The TCR beta chain described here comes from a study of human T cells and chemical hapten exposure. This clonotype was seen at least ten times. A single record per CDR3 protein comes from TCRdb applying MiXCR to the RACE reads. Of about 190,000 distinct CDR3 sequences detected, around 23% appear once; the ten largest clones hold roughly 2.4%. The sample's time point: patch test 3, about 24 weeks after DPC sensitization. Sample treatment: therapeutic diphenylcyclopropenone sensitization with weekly scalp DPC. CDR3 size: 13 residues. Between the trimmed V and J ends, which lost 6 bases and 1 base, there was a span of 12 bases. The germline V gene has CDR1 SQVTM and CDR2 ANQGSEA.

The sample was whole blood, taken in connection with sensitization to the hapten diphenylcyclopropenone (DPC). This receptor was identified in a middle-aged woman with alopecia areata. Some clones in this sample may be carry-over from other donors' samples. This chain connects TRBV29-1 to TRBJ2-5, with D perhaps matching TRBD1 (6 bases). The CDR3 protein is CSVLQGVQETQYF. The CDR3 nucleotides read TGCAGCGTGTTACAGGGAGTCCAAGAGACCCAGTACTTC.